The T cell receptor beta chain under discussion was sequenced for a study of shared clonotypes between healthy human individuals. Naive CD8 cells comprised CD45RO-negative, CCR7-positively selected cells, excluding terminally differentiated effector memory CD45RA+ cells. This CDR3 region has 14 residues. The ends lost 5 bases at V and 2 bases at J; junction bases unmatched: 6. Per germline, CDR1 SEHNR and CDR2 FQNEAQ (reference sequence). Profiled with immunoSEQ multiplex PCR; TCRdb holds only in-frame clones, not every one. The sample carries hundreds of thousands of clones, 80% to 95% recorded once. For this clone: Its cognate antigen is unknown. A read error is likely here: a far larger clone is one base away.

Study-level findings and limits: How much donors shared clonotypes was expected to be affected by sequencing depth.

Sequences were obtained from naive CD8+ T cells sorted from blood. The receptor was isolated from a man aged 25-45 years in good health. J is TRBJ2-7 and V is TRBV7-9; 7 nucleotides align to TRBD1. CDR3 protein: CASSRQGQPYEQYF. The CDR3 nucleotides read TGTGCCAGCAGCAGACAGGGACAGCCCTACGAGCAGTACTTC.